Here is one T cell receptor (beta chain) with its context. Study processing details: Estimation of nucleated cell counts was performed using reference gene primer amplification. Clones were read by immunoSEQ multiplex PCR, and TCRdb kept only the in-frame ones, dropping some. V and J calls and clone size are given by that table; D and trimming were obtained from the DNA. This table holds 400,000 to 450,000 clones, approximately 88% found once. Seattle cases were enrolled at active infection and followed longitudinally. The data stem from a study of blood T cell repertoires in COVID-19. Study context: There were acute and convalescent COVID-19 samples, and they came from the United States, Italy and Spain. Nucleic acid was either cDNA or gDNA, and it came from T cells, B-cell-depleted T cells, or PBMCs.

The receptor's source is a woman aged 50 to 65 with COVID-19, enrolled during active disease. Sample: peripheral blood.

DNA for the CDR3: TGTGCCAGCAGCTTAGGACTAGCGTACGAGCAGTACTTC. It yields the protein CASSLGLAYEQYF. The chain uses TRBV13 and TRBJ2-7; 7 bases fit TRBD2. Trimming at V came to 0 bases and at J to 4 bases, leaving 0 bases not matched to a gene. This CDR3 has 13 amino acids. Germline V lookup: CDR1 PRHDT, CDR2 FYEKMQ (reference sequence). The full variable domain, rest sourced from reference TRBV13 and TRBJ2-7, is AAGVIQSPRHLIKEKRETATLKCYPIPRHDTVYWYQQGPGQDPQFLISFYEKMQSDKGSIPDRFSAQQFSDYHSELNMSSLELGDSALYFCASSLGLAYEQYFGPGTRLTVT.